This T cell receptor (beta chain) was profiled in a study of glioma-infiltrating T cells. This CDR3 has 14 amino acids. CDR1 KGHSH and CDR2 LQKENI come from the germline V gene. V gave up 2 bases and J gave up 4 bases, with 8 bases separating them. Using RNA template, CDR3s of TCR alpha and beta were amplified with iRepertoire arm-PCR. Input was about 100-450 ng of tissue mRNA or PBMC total RNA. TCRdb called the multiplex PCR reads again in MiXCR, with one record for every CDR3 protein. Among roughly 200,000 distinct CDR3 sequences listed, more than 35% were seen once. The TCR was taken from a human donor with low-grade glioma or glioblastoma, undergoing nonglioma brain surgery, or in good health (not recorded which). Sequenced sample: glioma tissue, nonneoplastic brain tissue, or PBMCs (not recorded which). The chain couples TRBV18 to TRBJ2-2, with no clear D. This CDR3 reads CASSPSGTTGELFF. For the CDR3, the DNA is TGTGCCAGCTCACCATCCGGCACCACCGGGGAGCTGTTTTTT.